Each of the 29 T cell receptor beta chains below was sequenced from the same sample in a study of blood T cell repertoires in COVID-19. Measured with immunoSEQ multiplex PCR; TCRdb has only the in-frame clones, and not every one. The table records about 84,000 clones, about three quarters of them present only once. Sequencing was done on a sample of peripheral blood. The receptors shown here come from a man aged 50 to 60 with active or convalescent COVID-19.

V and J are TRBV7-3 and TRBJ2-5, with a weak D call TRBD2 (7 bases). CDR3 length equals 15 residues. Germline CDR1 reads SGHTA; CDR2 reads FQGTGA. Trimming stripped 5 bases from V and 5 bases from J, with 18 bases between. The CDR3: CASSQTGGPPETQYF. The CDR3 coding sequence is TGTGCCAGCAGCCAGACCGGGGGGCCCCCGGAGACCCAGTACTTC. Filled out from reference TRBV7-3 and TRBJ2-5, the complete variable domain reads GAGVSQTPSNKVTEKGKYVELRCDPISGHTALYWYRQSLGQGPEFLIYFQGTGAADDSGLPNDRFFAVRPEGSVSTLKIQRTERGDSAVYLCASSQTGGPPETQYFGPGTRLLVL.

Here the CDR3 reads CASSRTRGGSTDTQYF. The CDR3 DNA reads as TGTGCCAGCAGCCGTACACGCGGGGGGTCAACAGATACGCAGTATTTT. The rearrangement uses TRBV9 and TRBJ2-3; 8 nucleotides line up with TRBD2. The ends lost 4 bases at V and 3 bases at J; junction bases unmatched: 10. Germline V gene lookup returns CDR1 SGDLS and CDR2 YYNGEE. The CDR3 sequence is 16 residues long.

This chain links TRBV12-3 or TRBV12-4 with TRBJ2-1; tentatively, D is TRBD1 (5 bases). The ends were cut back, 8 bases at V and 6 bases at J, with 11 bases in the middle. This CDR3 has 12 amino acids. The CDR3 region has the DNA TGTGCCAGCGCCCCGACAGTCAATGAGCAGTTCTTC. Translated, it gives CASAPTVNEQFF.

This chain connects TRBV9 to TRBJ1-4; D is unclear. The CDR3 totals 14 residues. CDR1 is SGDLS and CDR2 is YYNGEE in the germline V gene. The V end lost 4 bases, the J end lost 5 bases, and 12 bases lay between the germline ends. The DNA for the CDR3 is TGTGCCAGCAGCCCAAACGGTGAGAATGAAAAACTGTTTTTT. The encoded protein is CASSPNGENEKLFF.

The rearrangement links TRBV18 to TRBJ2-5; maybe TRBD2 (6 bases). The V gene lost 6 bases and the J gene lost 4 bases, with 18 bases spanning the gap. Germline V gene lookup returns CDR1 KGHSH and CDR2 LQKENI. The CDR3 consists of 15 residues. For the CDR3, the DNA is TGTGCCAGCTCCCCGTTAGGTCAGGGAGGAGAGACCCAGTACTTC. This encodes CASSPLGQGGETQYF.

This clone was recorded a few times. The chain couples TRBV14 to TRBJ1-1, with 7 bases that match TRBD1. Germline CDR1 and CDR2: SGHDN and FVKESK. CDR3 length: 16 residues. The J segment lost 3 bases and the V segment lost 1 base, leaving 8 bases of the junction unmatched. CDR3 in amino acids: CASSQVQGIEYTEAFF. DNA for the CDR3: TGTGCCAGCAGCCAAGTACAGGGGATTGAGTACACTGAAGCTTTCTTT.

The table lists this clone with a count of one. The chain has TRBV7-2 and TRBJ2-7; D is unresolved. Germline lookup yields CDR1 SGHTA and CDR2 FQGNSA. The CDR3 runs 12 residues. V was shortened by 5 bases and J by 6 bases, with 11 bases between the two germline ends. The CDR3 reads CASSAHRGEQYF. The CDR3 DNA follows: TGTGCCAGCAGCGCCCATAGAGGCGAGCAGTACTTC. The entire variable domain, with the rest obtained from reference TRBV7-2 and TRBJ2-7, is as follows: GAGVSQSPSNKVTEKGKDVELRCDPISGHTALYWYRQSLGQGLEFLIYFQGNSAPDKSGLPSDRFSAERTGGSVSTLTIQRTQQEDSAVYLCASSAHRGEQYFGPGTRLTVT.

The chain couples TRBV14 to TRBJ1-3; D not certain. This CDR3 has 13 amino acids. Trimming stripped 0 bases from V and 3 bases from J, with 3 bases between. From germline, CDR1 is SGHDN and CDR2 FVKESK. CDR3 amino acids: CASSQDHGNTIYF. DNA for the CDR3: TGTGCCAGCAGCCAAGATCATGGAAACACCATATATTTT. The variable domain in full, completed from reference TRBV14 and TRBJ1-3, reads EAGVTQFPSHSVIEKGQTVTLRCDPISGHDNLYWYRRVMGKEIKFLLHFVKESKQDESGMPNNRFLAERTGGTYSTLKVQPAELEDSGVYFCASSQDHGNTIYFGEGSWLTVV.

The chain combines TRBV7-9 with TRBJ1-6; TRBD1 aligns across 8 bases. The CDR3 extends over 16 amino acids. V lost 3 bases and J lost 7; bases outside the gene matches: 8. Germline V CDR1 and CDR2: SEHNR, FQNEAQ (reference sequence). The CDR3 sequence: CASSFTGQGGNSPLHF. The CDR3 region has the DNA TGTGCCAGCAGCTTTACCGGACAGGGTGGCAATTCACCCCTCCACTTT.

CDR3 loop: CATGPGGVGELFF. The CDR3, as DNA: TGTGCCACTGGGCCCGGGGGAGTCGGGGAGCTGTTTTTT. The chain carries TRBV7-3 and TRBJ2-2; D is possibly TRBD2 (6 bases). This CDR3 region has 13 residues. Germline V CDR1 and CDR2: SGHTA, FQGTGA. Trimming took off 10 bases at V and 7 bases at J, with 16 bases between the two ends.

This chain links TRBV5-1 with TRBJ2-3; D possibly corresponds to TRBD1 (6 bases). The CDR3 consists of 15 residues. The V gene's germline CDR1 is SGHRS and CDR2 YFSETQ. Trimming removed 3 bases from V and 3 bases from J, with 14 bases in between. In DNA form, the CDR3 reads TGCGCCAGCAGCTCCCTTCAAGGGGGAACAGATACGCAGTATTTT. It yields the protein CASSSLQGGTDTQYF.

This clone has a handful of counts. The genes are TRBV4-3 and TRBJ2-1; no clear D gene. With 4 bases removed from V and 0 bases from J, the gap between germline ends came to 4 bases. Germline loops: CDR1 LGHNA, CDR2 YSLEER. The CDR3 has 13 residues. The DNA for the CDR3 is TGCGCCAGCAGCCGCAGCTCCTACAATGAGCAGTTCTTC. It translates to CASSRSSYNEQFF.

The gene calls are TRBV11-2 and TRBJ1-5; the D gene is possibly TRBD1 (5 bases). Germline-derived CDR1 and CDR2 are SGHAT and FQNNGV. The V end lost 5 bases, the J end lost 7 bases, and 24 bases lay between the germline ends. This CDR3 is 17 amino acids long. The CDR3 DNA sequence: TGTGCCAGCAGCCCCGGAGATGGCAGGGCAAGTAGCCAGCCCCAGCATTTT. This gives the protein CASSPGDGRASSQPQHF.

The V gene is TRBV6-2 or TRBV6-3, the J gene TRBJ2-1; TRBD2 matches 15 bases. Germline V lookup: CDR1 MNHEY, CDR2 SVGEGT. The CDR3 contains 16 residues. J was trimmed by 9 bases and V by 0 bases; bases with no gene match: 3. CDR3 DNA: TGTGCCAGCAGTTACTCGGGACTAGCGGGGGGTGGTGAGCAGTTCTTC. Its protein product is CASSYSGLAGGGEQFF.

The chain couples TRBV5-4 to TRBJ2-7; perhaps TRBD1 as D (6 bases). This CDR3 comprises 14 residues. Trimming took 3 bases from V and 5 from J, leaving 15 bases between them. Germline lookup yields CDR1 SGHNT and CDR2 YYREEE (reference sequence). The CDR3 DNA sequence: TGTGCCAGCAGCTCCCAAACAGGGTTGCACGAGCAGTACTTC. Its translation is CASSSQTGLHEQYF.

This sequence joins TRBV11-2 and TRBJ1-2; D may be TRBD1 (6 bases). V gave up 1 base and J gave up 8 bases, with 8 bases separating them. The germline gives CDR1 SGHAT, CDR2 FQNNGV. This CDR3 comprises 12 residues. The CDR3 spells CASSLAGVGYTF. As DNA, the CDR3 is TGTGCCAGCAGCTTAGCAGGGGTCGGCTACACCTTC. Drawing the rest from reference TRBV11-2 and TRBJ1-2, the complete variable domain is EAGVAQSPRYKIIEKRQSVAFWCNPISGHATLYWYQQILGQGPKLLIQFQNNGVVDDSQLPKDRFSAERLKGVDSTLKIQPAKLEDSAVYLCASSLAGVGYTFGSGTRLTVV.

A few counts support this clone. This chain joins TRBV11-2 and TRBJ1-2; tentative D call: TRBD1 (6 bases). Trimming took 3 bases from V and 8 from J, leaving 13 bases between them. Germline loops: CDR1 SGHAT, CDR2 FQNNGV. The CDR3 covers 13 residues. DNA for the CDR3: TGTGCCAGCAGCTTTGCAGGGGAAAGGGGCTACACCTTC. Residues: CASSFAGERGYTF.

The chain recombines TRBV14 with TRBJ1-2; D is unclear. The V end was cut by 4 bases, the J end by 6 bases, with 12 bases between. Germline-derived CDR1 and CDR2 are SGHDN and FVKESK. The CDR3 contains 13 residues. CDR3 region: CASSPFAPDGYTF. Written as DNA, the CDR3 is TGTGCCAGCAGCCCATTCGCCCCGGATGGCTACACCTTC.

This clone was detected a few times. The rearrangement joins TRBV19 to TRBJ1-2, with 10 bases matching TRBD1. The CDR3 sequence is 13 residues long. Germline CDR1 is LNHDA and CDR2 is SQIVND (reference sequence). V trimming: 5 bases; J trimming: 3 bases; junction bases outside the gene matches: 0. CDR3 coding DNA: TGTGCCAGTAGTGGGACAGGGGACTATGGCTACACCTTC. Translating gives CASSGTGDYGYTF.

DNA of the CDR3: TGTGCCAGCAGTTACCACAGGGGACCCTCTAATGAAAAACTGTTTTTT. Protein product: CASSYHRGPSNEKLFF. V gene TRBV6-5 combines with J gene TRBJ1-4, with 7 nucleotides matching TRBD1. CDR1 is MNHEY, CDR2 SVGAGI, per germline. This CDR3 contains 16 residues. The V and J ends lost 2 bases and 3 bases, in that order; junction bases with no gene match: 6.

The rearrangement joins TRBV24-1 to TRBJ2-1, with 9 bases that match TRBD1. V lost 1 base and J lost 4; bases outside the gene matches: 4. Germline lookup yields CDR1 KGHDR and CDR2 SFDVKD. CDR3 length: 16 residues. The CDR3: CATSDLADRGYNEQFF. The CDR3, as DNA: TGTGCCACCAGTGATTTAGCGGACAGGGGATACAATGAGCAGTTCTTC.

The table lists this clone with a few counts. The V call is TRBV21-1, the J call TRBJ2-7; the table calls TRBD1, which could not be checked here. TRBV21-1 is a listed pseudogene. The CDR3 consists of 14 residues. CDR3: CASSKVNRGYEQYF. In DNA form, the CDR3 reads TGTGCCAGCAGCAAAGTGAACAGGGGTTACGAGCAGTACTTC.

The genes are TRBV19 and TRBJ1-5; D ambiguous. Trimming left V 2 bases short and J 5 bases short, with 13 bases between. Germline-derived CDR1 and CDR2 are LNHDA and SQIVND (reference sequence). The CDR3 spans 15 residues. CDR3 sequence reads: CASSISRSGHQPQHF. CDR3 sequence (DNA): TGTGCCAGTAGTATATCGAGAAGCGGTCATCAGCCCCAGCATTTT.

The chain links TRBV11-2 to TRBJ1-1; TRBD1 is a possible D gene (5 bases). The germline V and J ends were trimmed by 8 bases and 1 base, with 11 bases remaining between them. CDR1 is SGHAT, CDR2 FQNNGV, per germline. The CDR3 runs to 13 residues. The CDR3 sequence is CASSGLTNTEAFF. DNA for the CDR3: TGTGCCAGCTCGGGACTTACGAACACTGAAGCTTTCTTT.

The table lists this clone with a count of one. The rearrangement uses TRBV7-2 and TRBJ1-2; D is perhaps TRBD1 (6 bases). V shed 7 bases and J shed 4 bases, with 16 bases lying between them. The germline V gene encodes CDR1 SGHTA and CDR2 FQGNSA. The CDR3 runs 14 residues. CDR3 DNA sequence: TGTGCCAGCACACTAGACAGGCCTTCCTATGGCTACACCTTC. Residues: CASTLDRPSYGYTF.

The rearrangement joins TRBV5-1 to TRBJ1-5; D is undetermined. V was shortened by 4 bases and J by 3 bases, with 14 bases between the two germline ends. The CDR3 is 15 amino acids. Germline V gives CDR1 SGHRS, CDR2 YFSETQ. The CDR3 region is CASSLSADYNQPQHF. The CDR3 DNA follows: TGCGCCAGCAGCCTATCGGCGGACTACAATCAGCCCCAGCATTTT.

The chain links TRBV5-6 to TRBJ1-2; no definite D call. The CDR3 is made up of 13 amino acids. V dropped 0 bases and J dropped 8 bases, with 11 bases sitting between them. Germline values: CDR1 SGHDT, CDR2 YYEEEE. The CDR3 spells CASSLEVRGGYTF. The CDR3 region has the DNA TGTGCCAGCAGCTTGGAGGTGCGCGGGGGCTACACCTTC.

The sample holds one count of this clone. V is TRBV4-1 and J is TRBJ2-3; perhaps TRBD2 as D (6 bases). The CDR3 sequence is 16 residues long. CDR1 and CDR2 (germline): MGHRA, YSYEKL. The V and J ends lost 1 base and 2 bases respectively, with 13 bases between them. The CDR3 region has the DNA TGCGCCAGCAGCCAAGCCGAGGCTAGCGCCACAGATACGCAGTATTTT. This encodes CASSQAEASATDTQYF.

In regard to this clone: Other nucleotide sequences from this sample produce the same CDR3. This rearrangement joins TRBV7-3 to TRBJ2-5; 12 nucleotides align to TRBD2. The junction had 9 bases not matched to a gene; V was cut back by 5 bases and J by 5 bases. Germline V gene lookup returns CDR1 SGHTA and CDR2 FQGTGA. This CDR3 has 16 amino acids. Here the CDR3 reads CASSVSSGGARETQYF. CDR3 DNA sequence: TGTGCCAGCAGCGTATCTAGCGGGGGGGCGCGGGAGACCCAGTACTTC.